This section outlines one TCR beta chain sequence together with its context. Donors in Cohort 3 counted as recovered after two negative PCRs, clearance, or symptom resolution. CDR3 length: 15 residues. V shed 5 bases and J 3 bases; nucleotides not matched to a gene: 8. Germline CDR1 reads SGHNT; CDR2 reads YENEEA. Sequenced by immunoSEQ multiplex PCR; TCRdb stores in-frame clones only, minus some. Among hundreds of thousands of clones, approximately 85% were seen once, and the ten largest hold 1%. These data belong to a study of blood T cell repertoires in COVID-19. At the level of the study: Both acute and convalescent COVID-19 samples were obtained from the United States, Italy and Spain. T cells, B-cell-depleted T cells, or PBMCs supplied cDNA or gDNA.

Sequencing used PBMCs or T cells enriched from blood (not recorded which). This receptor was taken from a woman aged 25-40 years who had recovered from COVID-19. V and J are TRBV11-3 and TRBJ2-7; TRBD1 aligns across 9 bases. The CDR3 region is CASSIPGTGYYEQYF. In DNA, the CDR3 is TGTGCCAGCAGCATACCCGGGACAGGGTACTACGAGCAGTACTTC.